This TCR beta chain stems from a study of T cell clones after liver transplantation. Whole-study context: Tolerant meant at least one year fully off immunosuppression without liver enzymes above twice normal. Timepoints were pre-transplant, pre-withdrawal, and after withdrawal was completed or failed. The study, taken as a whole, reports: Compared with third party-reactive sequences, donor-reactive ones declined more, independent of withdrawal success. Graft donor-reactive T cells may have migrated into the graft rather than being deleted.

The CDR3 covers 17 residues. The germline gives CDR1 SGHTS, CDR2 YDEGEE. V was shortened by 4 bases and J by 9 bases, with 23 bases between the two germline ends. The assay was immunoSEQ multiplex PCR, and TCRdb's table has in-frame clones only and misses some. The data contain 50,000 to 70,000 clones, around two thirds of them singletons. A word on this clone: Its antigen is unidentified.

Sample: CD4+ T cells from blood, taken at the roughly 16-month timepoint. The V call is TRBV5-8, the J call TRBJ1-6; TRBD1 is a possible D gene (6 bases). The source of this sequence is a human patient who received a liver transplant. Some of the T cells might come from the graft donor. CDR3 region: CASSLRPGGAKSSPLHF. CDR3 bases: TGTGCCAGCAGCCTGAGGCCTGGGGGCGCAAAATCTTCACCCCTCCACTTT. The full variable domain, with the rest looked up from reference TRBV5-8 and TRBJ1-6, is EAGVTQSPTHLIKTRGQQATLRCSPISGHTSVYWYQQALGLGLQFLLWYDEGEERNRGNFPPRFSGRQFPNYSSELNVNALELEDSALYLCASSLRPGGAKSSPLHFGNGTRLTVT.